This TCR beta chain was retrieved from a study of blood T cell repertoires in COVID-19. About the study: T cells, B-cell-depleted T cells, or PBMCs provided the cDNA or gDNA that served as material.

The CDR3 extends over 13 amino acids. CDR1 and CDR2 (germline): SQVTM, ANQGSEA. V was cut by 7 bases and J by 3 bases, with 15 bases left in between. TCRdb keeps only in-frame clones here, not all; method: immunoSEQ multiplex PCR. The repertoire holds about 200,000 clones, with around 85% as singletons. Sequenced input: PBMCs or T cells enriched from blood (not recorded which). This sequence originates from a woman in her forties with acute COVID-19. The chain employs TRBV29-1 and TRBJ1-1, with a tentative D call TRBD1 (5 bases). The CDR3 DNA reads as TGCAGCGCCTCGTGGGGGGGAGACACTGAAGCTTTCTTT. Translating it yields CSASWGGDTEAFF.